One and the same sample provided the 9 T cell receptor beta chains below, sequenced in a study of cytomegalovirus exposure and HLA in healthy donors. Primers for the PCR totalled 60 Vbeta and 13 Jbeta. Libraries were prepared by immunoSEQ multiplex PCR; TCRdb keeps only in-frame clonotypes and omits some of them. The sample records under 200,000 clones, 82% being singletons. Input material: PBMCs. These receptors came from a woman younger than 35 in good health and CMV-seronegative.

The chain's CDR3 is CASSPGGGWSEQYF. In DNA, the CDR3 is TGTGCCAGCAGCCCCGGGGGGGGATGGTCCGAGCAGTACTTC. The chain has TRBV28 and TRBJ2-7; 8 bases are shared with TRBD2. Germline values: CDR1 MDHEN, CDR2 SYDVKM. Trimming at V came to 6 bases and at J to 6 bases, leaving 10 bases not matched to a gene. The CDR3 is 14 amino acids.

This clone has more than one count but fewer than ten. This chain links TRBV28 with TRBJ1-4; 7 nucleotides match TRBD1. Germline V gene lookup returns CDR1 MDHEN and CDR2 SYDVKM. The CDR3 covers 13 residues. The V gene end was trimmed by 10 bases and the J gene end by 4 bases; junction bases not matched to a gene: 6. The chain's CDR3 is CATEGQLNEKLFF. For the CDR3, the DNA is TGTGCCACCGAGGGACAGCTTAATGAAAAACTGTTTTTT.

This chain connects TRBV27 to TRBJ1-2; no firm D call. Trimming took 7 bases from V and 8 from J, leaving 14 bases between them. Germline CDR1 reads MNHEY; CDR2 reads SMNVEV (reference sequence). The CDR3 is 12 residues long. CDR3 bases: TGTGCCAGCAAGGAGACGGCGGGAGGCTACACCTTC. Encoded protein: CASKETAGGYTF.

CDR3 amino acids: CAWSKTGTGDTGELFF. CDR3 sequence (DNA): TGTGCCTGGAGTAAGACCGGGACAGGGGACACCGGGGAGCTGTTTTTT. The chain employs TRBV30 and TRBJ2-2; 10 bases match TRBD1. Germline CDR1 reads GTSNPN; CDR2 reads SVGIG (reference sequence). This CDR3 contains 16 residues. Germline trimming cut 2 bases from V and 3 bases from J; bases unmatched to any gene: 6.

V and J are TRBV18 and TRBJ2-1, with D possibly TRBD2 on 6 matching bases. From germline, CDR1 is KGHSH and CDR2 LQKENI. This CDR3 region has 15 residues. Between the trimmed V and J ends, which lost 4 bases and 5 bases, there was a span of 15 bases. The CDR3 region is CASSLHAGSNNEQFF. CDR3 bases: TGTGCCAGCTCACTGCACGCGGGGTCCAACAATGAGCAGTTCTTC.

This rearrangement joins TRBV5-1 to TRBJ2-1; tentatively, D is TRBD2 (6 bases). CDR1 SGHRS and CDR2 YFSETQ come from the germline V gene. The CDR3 spans 13 residues. V was trimmed by 4 bases and J by 8 bases, leaving 13 bases between them. This chain's CDR3 is CASSGDWNDEQFF. As DNA, the CDR3 is TGCGCCAGCAGCGGGGACTGGAACGATGAGCAGTTCTTC.

The chain links TRBV19 to TRBJ2-7, with a weak D call TRBD2 (5 bases). The CDR3 runs 15 residues. V lost 0 bases and J 6 bases, leaving 15 bases between the germline ends. Per germline, CDR1 LNHDA and CDR2 SQIVND (reference sequence). The CDR3 region has the DNA TGTGCCAGTAGTATAGACGGACTTCCTCGGCGCGAGCAGTACTTC. Translating gives CASSIDGLPRREQYF.

Comment on this clone: The sample holds other DNA sequences that translate to the same CDR3. This chain joins TRBV28 and TRBJ2-5; D gene unclear. Trimming took 5 bases from V and 5 from J, leaving 9 bases between them. Germline values: CDR1 MDHEN, CDR2 SYDVKM. CDR3 length: 12 amino acids. Here the CDR3 DNA reads TGTGCCAGCAGTCCCTCCAGGGAGACCCAGTACTTC. Its protein is CASSPSRETQYF.

This chain connects TRBV5-1 to TRBJ2-5, with 10 nucleotides matching TRBD1. Germline loops: CDR1 SGHRS, CDR2 YFSETQ. V dropped 4 bases and J dropped 5; count of bases not matched to a gene: 11. The CDR3 contains 16 residues. Written as DNA, the CDR3 is TGCGCCAGCAGCCCGGATAGGGGACAGGGGAGGGAGACCCAGTACTTC. Its protein is CASSPDRGQGRETQYF.